One T cell receptor (beta chain) is described in this entry. This entry is derived from a study of blood T cell repertoires in COVID-19. The germline CDR1 and CDR2 sequences are SNHLY and FYNNEI. V gave up 2 bases and J gave up 5 bases, with 13 bases separating them. The length of the CDR3 is 14 residues. Data came from immunoSEQ multiplex PCR; TCRdb stores just in-frame clones and leaves some out. Among about 75,000 clones listed, around 67% were seen once. This rearrangement joins TRBV2 to TRBJ2-7; TRBD1 might be the D (6 bases). The TCR was taken from a human donor with acute or convalescent COVID-19. The donor label of this sample is uncertain. The sequencing input was peripheral blood. CDR3 in amino acids: CASSEQGTDNEQYF. The CDR3 nucleotides are TGTGCCAGCAGTGAACAGGGGACGGACAACGAGCAGTACTTC.